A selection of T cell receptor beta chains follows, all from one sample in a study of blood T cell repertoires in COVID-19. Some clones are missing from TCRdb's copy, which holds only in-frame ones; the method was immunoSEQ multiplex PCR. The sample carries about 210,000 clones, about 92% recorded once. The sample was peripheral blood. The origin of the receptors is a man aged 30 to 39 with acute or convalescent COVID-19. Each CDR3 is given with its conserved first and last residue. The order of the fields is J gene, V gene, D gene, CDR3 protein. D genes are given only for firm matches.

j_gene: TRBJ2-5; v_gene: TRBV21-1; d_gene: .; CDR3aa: CASSKGGGTQETQYF
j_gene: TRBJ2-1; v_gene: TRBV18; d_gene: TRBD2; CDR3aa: CASSPGPAGVLNEQFF
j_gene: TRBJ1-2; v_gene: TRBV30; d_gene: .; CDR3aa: CAWSVIRRQGFRGYTF
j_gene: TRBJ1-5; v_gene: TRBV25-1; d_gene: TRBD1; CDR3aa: CASSSFEDRSQPQHF
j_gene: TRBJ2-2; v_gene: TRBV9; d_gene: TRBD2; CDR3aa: CASSDQAGVNTGELFF
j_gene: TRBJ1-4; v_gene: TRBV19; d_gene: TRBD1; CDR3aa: CASIQNPGQFNEKLFF
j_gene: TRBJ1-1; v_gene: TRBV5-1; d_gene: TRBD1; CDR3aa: CASSPGTGGSEAFF
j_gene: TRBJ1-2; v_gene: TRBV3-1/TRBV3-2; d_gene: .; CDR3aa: CASSSRYPGHGYTF
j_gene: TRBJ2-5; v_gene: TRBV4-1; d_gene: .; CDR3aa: CASSQPPGHRQETQYF
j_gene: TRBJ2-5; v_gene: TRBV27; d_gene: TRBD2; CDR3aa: CASSFSTSGRSETQYF